The 25 T cell receptor beta chains below were found in one sample sequenced in a study of OX40 agonist ivuxolimab in advanced cancers. The library was built by means of the immunoSEQ multiplex PCR assay. TCRdb's version of the immuneACCESS table is confined to in-frame rearrangements and falls short of the full clone set. An unresolved V gene accounts for under half of the shortfall where checked; the remainder is of unknown origin. Here the sample has 65,000 to 80,000 clones; about 85% occur a single time. The ten largest clonotypes hold just under 1% of the sample. This material consisted of CD4+ or CD8+ T cells sorted from blood, taken in a trial of the OX40 agonist ivuxolimab. The origin of the receptors is an adult with an advanced solid tumor such as melanoma, head and neck, liver or kidney cancer.

The CDR3 sequence is CASRSGGQPQHF. The CDR3, as DNA: TGTGCCAGTAGATCAGGGGGTCAGCCCCAGCATTTT. This sequence joins TRBV19 and TRBJ1-5; 7 nucleotides align to TRBD1. The CDR3 loop spans 12 amino acids. Germline CDR1 reads LNHDA; CDR2 reads SQIVND (reference sequence). V shed 6 bases, J shed 6 bases, and the junction held 2 bases outside the gene matches.

The V and J genes are TRBV6-1 and TRBJ1-1; 10 positions match TRBD1. V lost 3 bases and J lost 3; bases outside the gene matches: 4. Germline values: CDR1 MNHNS, CDR2 SASEGT. The CDR3 has 15 residues. Written as DNA, the CDR3 is TGTGCCAGCAGTGATAGGGGACAGGGGTACACTGAAGCTTTCTTT. Its translation: CASSDRGQGYTEAFF.

The chain links TRBV6-1 to TRBJ2-7, with D tentatively TRBD1 (6 bases). Trimming left V 2 bases short and J 5 bases short, with 13 bases between. This CDR3 has 14 amino acids. From germline, CDR1 is MNHNS and CDR2 SASEGT. DNA of the CDR3: TGTGCCAGCAGTGAACGACCAGGGGTAGACGAGCAGTACTTC. This sequence encodes CASSERPGVDEQYF.

The chain links TRBV7-2 to TRBJ1-2, with D possibly matching TRBD1 (6 bases). With 2 bases removed from V and 7 bases from J, the gap between germline ends came to 11 bases. This CDR3 has 13 residues. Germline loops: CDR1 SGHTA, CDR2 FQGNSA. Here the CDR3 DNA reads TGTGCCAGCAGCTTATATAAGGGGGGTGGCTACACCTTC. It specifies CASSLYKGGGYTF.

The chain carries TRBV2 and TRBJ1-1; D may be TRBD1 (5 bases). V was cut by 7 bases and J by 1 base, with 10 bases left in between. The CDR3 loop spans 13 amino acids. CDR1 and CDR2 (germline): SNHLY, FYNNEI. CDR3 bases: TGTGCCAGCATGTACAGGAGGAACACTGAAGCTTTCTTT. Protein product: CASMYRRNTEAFF. Supplemented by reference TRBV2 and TRBJ1-1, the full variable domain reads EPEVTQTPSHQVTQMGQEVILRCVPISNHLYFYWYRQILGQKVEFLVSFYNNEISEKSEIFDDQFSVERPDGSNFTLKIRSTKLEDSAMYFCASMYRRNTEAFFGQGTRLTVV.

The rearrangement joins TRBV9 to TRBJ2-7; D is tentatively TRBD1 or TRBD2 (5 bases each). V gave up 4 bases and J gave up 2 bases, with 13 bases separating them. Germline V gene lookup returns CDR1 SGDLS and CDR2 YYNGEE. CDR3 length: 14 residues. The CDR3 nucleotides read TGTGCCAGCAGCCCCCGGGACGGAGCCTACGAGCAGTACTTC. This translates into CASSPRDGAYEQYF.

The chain uses TRBV4-1 and TRBJ1-5; D may be TRBD1 (6 bases). Germline CDR1 is MGHRA and CDR2 is YSYEKL. V dropped 0 bases and J dropped 1 base, with 10 bases sitting between them. CDR3 length: 16 residues. For the CDR3, the DNA is TGCGCCAGCAGCCAAGAGTGGCAGGGGAGCAATCAGCCCCAGCATTTT. Translating gives CASSQEWQGSNQPQHF.

V gene TRBV9 combines with J gene TRBJ1-2, with no clear D. The CDR3 runs 13 residues. Between the trimmed V and J ends, which lost 6 bases and 3 bases, there was a span of 12 bases. Germline lookup yields CDR1 SGDLS and CDR2 YYNGEE. CDR3 region: CASTFQHDYGYTF. CDR3 nucleotides: TGTGCCAGCACCTTTCAACATGACTATGGCTACACCTTC.

V usage is TRBV5-5 and J usage is TRBJ1-1; D unresolved. Trimming left V 4 bases short and J 3 bases short, with 22 bases between. Germline V gives CDR1 SGHKS, CDR2 YYEKEE (reference sequence). The CDR3 runs to 17 residues. DNA of the CDR3: TGTGCCAGCAGCCTTGAACAACCCAGTTTGGTTGACACTGAAGCTTTCTTT. This codes for CASSLEQPSLVDTEAFF.

The chain has TRBV29-1 and TRBJ2-3, with 7 bases identical to TRBD2. The CDR3 has 16 amino acids. V dropped 5 bases and J dropped 1; count of bases not matched to a gene: 12. Germline loops: CDR1 SQVTM, CDR2 ANQGSEA. The CDR3 here is CSVRAPSGGGTDTQYF. Here the CDR3 DNA reads TGCAGCGTTAGAGCACCTAGTGGGGGGGGCACAGATACGCAGTATTTT.

This chain joins TRBV10-3 and TRBJ1-4, with 9 bases identical to TRBD1. The CDR3 runs to 15 residues. The germline V gene has CDR1 ENHRY and CDR2 SYGVKD. The V segment lost 6 bases and the J segment 8 bases; nucleotides outside the gene matches: 10. CDR3 in DNA: TGTGCCATCAGCAAAGGACAGGGGAACGAAGAAAAACTGTTTTTT. Its protein product is CAISKGQGNEEKLFF.

The chain combines TRBV10-3 with TRBJ1-5; D uncertain. The V and J ends lost 2 bases and 1 base respectively, with 0 bases between them. CDR3 size: 12 residues. CDR1 ENHRY and CDR2 SYGVKD come from the germline V gene. The CDR3 here is CAISESNQPQHF. The CDR3 nucleotides are TGTGCCATCAGTGAGAGCAATCAGCCCCAGCATTTT.

The chain links TRBV30 to TRBJ2-3; D not resolved. The CDR3 totals 15 residues. Trimming took 3 bases from V and 3 from J, leaving 16 bases between them. The germline V gene encodes CDR1 GTSNPN and CDR2 SVGIG (reference sequence). The CDR3 DNA reads TGTGCCTGGAGAGAACGCACCGCGAGGACAGATACGCAGTATTTT. Its translation: CAWRERTARTDTQYF.

This chain's CDR3 is CASSEWTGGQRALHF. The CDR3, as DNA: TGTGCCAGCAGTGAATGGACGGGGGGTCAAAGGGCCCTCCACTTT. The chain uses TRBV25-1 and TRBJ1-6; a possible D gene is TRBD1 (5 bases). Germline lookup yields CDR1 MGHDK and CDR2 SYGVNS. This CDR3 has 15 amino acids. V was clipped by 1 base and J by 14 bases, with 18 bases between them.

The CDR3 sequence is CASSPQRDTGEKLFF. The CDR3 region has the DNA TGTGCCAGCTCACCACAGCGGGATACGGGTGAAAAACTGTTTTTT. The chain recombines TRBV18 with TRBJ1-4, with no clear D. The CDR3 extends over 15 amino acids. Per the germline V gene, CDR1 is KGHSH and CDR2 is LQKENI. Trimming removed 1 base at V and 7 bases at J, with 13 bases between.

V is TRBV29-1 and J is TRBJ2-7, with D perhaps matching TRBD1 (5 bases). The V end was cut by 4 bases, the J end by 0 bases, with 10 bases between. Germline CDR1 and CDR2: SQVTM and ANQGSEA. CDR3 length: 13 amino acids. Written as DNA, the CDR3 is TGCAGCGTTGCAGGGTTTTCCTCCTACGAGCAGTACTTC. This codes for CSVAGFSSYEQYF.

The CDR3 DNA follows: TGTGCCAGCAGCCGATCGGATGGCAATCAGCCCCAGCATTTT. Translation gives CASSRSDGNQPQHF. The rearrangement links TRBV6-6 to TRBJ1-5; D gene ambiguous. Germline CDR1 and CDR2: MNHNY and SVGAGI (reference sequence). The CDR3 length is 14 residues. The ends were cut back, 6 bases at V and 2 bases at J, with 11 bases in the middle.

In regard to this clone: Distinct nucleotide sequences in the sample also encode this CDR3. The V and J genes are TRBV18 and TRBJ2-5, with TRBD1 matching 7 bases. CDR1 is KGHSH, CDR2 LQKENI, per germline. Unmatched junction bases numbered 2, after V lost 3 bases and J lost 1 base. The CDR3 runs to 14 residues. The CDR3 loop reads CASSPGQVQETQYF. For the CDR3, the DNA is TGTGCCAGCTCACCCGGACAGGTCCAAGAGACCCAGTACTTC.

This clone came up once. The chain uses TRBV6-1 and TRBJ2-4; 7 bases line up with TRBD2. Trimming took 1 base from V and 3 from J; bases not matched to a gene: 15. This CDR3 is 19 amino acids long. The germline CDR1 and CDR2 sequences are MNHNS and SASEGT. CDR3 sequence: CASSEGGGTPRVSKNIQYF. The CDR3 DNA reads TGTGCCAGCAGTGAAGGGGGGGGGACTCCAAGGGTTAGCAAAAACATTCAGTACTTC.

The V and J genes are TRBV4-1 and TRBJ2-5; TRBD2 aligns across 11 bases. V gave up 0 bases and J gave up 2 bases; unmatched junction bases: 8. The germline V gene encodes CDR1 MGHRA and CDR2 YSYEKL. This CDR3 has 18 amino acids. Here the CDR3 DNA reads TGCGCCAGCAGCCAAGAGGTCCTAGCGGGGGGCCAGCAAGAGACCCAGTACTTC. Translating it yields CASSQEVLAGGQQETQYF.

The rearrangement links TRBV5-1 to TRBJ2-3, with TRBD2 matching over 7 bases. The germline V gene encodes CDR1 SGHRS and CDR2 YFSETQ. V shed 0 bases and J 2 bases; nucleotides not matched to a gene: 3. This CDR3 contains 15 residues. This chain's CDR3 is CASSLELAHTDTQYF. CDR3 nucleotide sequence: TGCGCCAGCAGCTTGGAACTAGCGCACACAGATACGCAGTATTTT.

This rearrangement joins TRBV5-6 to TRBJ1-4; 7 nucleotides match TRBD1. Unmatched junction bases numbered 5, after V lost 3 bases and J lost 3 bases. Germline CDR1 reads SGHDT; CDR2 reads YYEEEE. The CDR3 is made up of 15 amino acids. Here the CDR3 reads CASSSPGQPNEKLFF. CDR3 DNA: TGTGCCAGCAGCTCCCCGGGACAGCCTAATGAAAAACTGTTTTTT.

This chain uses TRBV2 with TRBJ2-3; a possible D gene is TRBD2 (5 bases). Trimming took 6 bases from V and 5 from J, leaving 9 bases between them. Germline V gene lookup returns CDR1 SNHLY and CDR2 FYNNEI. This CDR3 spans 12 amino acids. The DNA of the CDR3 is TGTGCCAGCAGACTAGAGGAAGATACGCAGTATTTT. It translates to CASRLEEDTQYF. Looking up the rest from reference TRBV2 and TRBJ2-3 gives the full variable domain: EPEVTQTPSHQVTQMGQEVILRCVPISNHLYFYWYRQILGQKVEFLVSFYNNEISEKSEIFDDQFSVERPDGSNFTLKIRSTKLEDSAMYFCASRLEEDTQYFGPGTRLTVL.

The genes are TRBV6-5 and TRBJ2-2; D possibly corresponds to TRBD1 (6 bases). V was shortened by 0 bases and J by 7 bases, with 15 bases between the two germline ends. Germline V gene data show CDR1 as MNHEY and CDR2 as SVGAGI. CDR3 length: 16 residues. CDR3 amino acids: CASSYSGGIGVGELFF. Here the CDR3 DNA reads TGTGCCAGCAGTTACTCTGGGGGCATTGGAGTCGGGGAGCTGTTTTTT.

This chain uses TRBV7-9 with TRBJ1-1; 8 bases are shared with TRBD1. Germline assignment: CDR1 SEHNR and CDR2 FQNEAQ (reference sequence). The trim removed 3 bases at V and 1 base at J, leaving 1 base unmatched. This CDR3 spans 14 amino acids. Here the CDR3 DNA reads TGTGCCAGCAGCTTTACAGGGGGGAACACTGAAGCTTTCTTT. Translation gives CASSFTGGNTEAFF.